Following are 25 T cell receptor beta chains from one sample sequenced in a study of monozygotic twins with inflammatory bowel disease (dated by TCRdb to the late 2010s). Library preparation employed 5' RACE. For sequencing, an Illumina HiSeq 2500 was employed. After reprocessing by TCRdb, each CDR3 protein sequence is one entry, and no DNA is given. The sample's clone listing holds approximately 120,000 distinct CDR3 sequences. Of the sample, 9.5% to 15% falls within the top ten clones. What was sequenced was blood. These receptors all come from a human donor with ulcerative colitis or Crohn's disease, or a healthy co-twin of an affected twin (not recorded which).

The chain is built from TRBV11-2 and TRBJ2-1; TCRdb outputs TRBD2, but without DNA this stays unchecked. CDR3 length: 17 amino acids. Per germline, CDR1 SGHAT and CDR2 FQNNGV. CDR3: CASSSLISSGGGNEQFF.

The chain is built from TRBV11-2 and TRBJ2-1; no DNA is available, so the TRBD2 call from TCRdb remains unchecked. This CDR3 spans 15 amino acids. Germline V gene sequence: CDR1 SGHAT, CDR2 FQNNGV. This CDR3 reads CASSPGTSGTYEQFF.

This rearrangement joins TRBV11-2 to TRBJ2-2; the D call from TCRdb, TRBD1, cannot be confirmed without DNA. The CDR3 sequence is 16 residues long. Germline V gene data show CDR1 as SGHAT and CDR2 as FQNNGV. CDR3 amino acids: CASSFYRGVGTGELFF. The full variable domain, rest sourced from reference TRBV11-2 and TRBJ2-2, is EAGVAQSPRYKIIEKRQSVAFWCNPISGHATLYWYQQILGQGPKLLIQFQNNGVVDDSQLPKDRFSAERLKGVDSTLKIQPAKLEDSAVYLCASSFYRGVGTGELFFGEGSRLTVL.

The CDR3 here is CASGISGSNEQFF. The rearrangement uses TRBV12-5 and TRBJ2-1; TCRdb selects TRBD2, and the lack of DNA leaves this call unchecked. CDR1 LGHNT and CDR2 FRNRAP come from the germline V gene. The CDR3 is 13 amino acids.

The gene calls are TRBV2 and TRBJ2-3; TCRdb outputs TRBD1, but without DNA this stays unchecked. Germline CDR1 is SNHLY and CDR2 is FYNNEI. The CDR3 covers 16 residues. The chain's CDR3 is CASSGDPGGAEDTQYF. Looking up the rest from reference TRBV2 and TRBJ2-3 gives the full variable domain: EPEVTQTPSHQVTQMGQEVILRCVPISNHLYFYWYRQILGQKVEFLVSFYNNEISEKSEIFDDQFSVERPDGSNFTLKIRSTKLEDSAMYFCASSGDPGGAEDTQYFGPGTRLTVL.

This chain links TRBV29-1 with TRBJ2-1; no DNA is available, so the TRBD2 call from TCRdb remains unchecked. Germline V lookup: CDR1 SQVTM, CDR2 ANQGSEA. The CDR3 runs 18 residues. CDR3 in amino acids: CSVVGIASGGRSYNEQFF.

The chain recombines TRBV11-3 with TRBJ2-3. The germline V gene has CDR1 SGHNT and CDR2 YENEEA. The length of the CDR3 is 13 residues. The CDR3 protein is CASSLNGADTQYF.

CDR3: CASSLDGTGIYTEAFF. This chain joins TRBV5-1 and TRBJ1-1; TCRdb's D call of TRBD1 is untestable without DNA. CDR3 length: 16 amino acids. Germline assignment: CDR1 SGHRS and CDR2 YFSETQ.

V usage is TRBV6-2 or TRBV6-3 and J usage is TRBJ2-1. Germline V gene lookup returns CDR1 MNHEY and CDR2 SVGEGT. The CDR3 has 13 amino acids. The CDR3 protein is CASSSDSHNEQFF.

V gene TRBV20-1 combines with J gene TRBJ1-1; lacking DNA, the TRBD1 call made by TCRdb goes unchecked. The CDR3 runs 13 residues. Looked up from germline, CDR1 is DFQATT and CDR2 is SNEGSKA (reference sequence). CDR3 sequence reads: CSASYTGNTEAFF.

The chain couples TRBV12-3 or TRBV12-4 to TRBJ2-1; with no DNA, the TCRdb D assignment of TRBD2 cannot be verified. The CDR3 consists of 16 residues. CDR3 loop: CASSEGLAGNFNEQFF.

V gene TRBV5-1 combines with J gene TRBJ2-1; TCRdb's assignment of TRBD1 cannot be checked, as there is no DNA. The CDR3 runs 17 residues. From germline, CDR1 is SGHRS and CDR2 YFSETQ. The CDR3 here is CASSSARFGGQGNEQFF.

The CDR3 reads CASSSEGHEQYF. J is TRBJ2-7 and V is TRBV5-1; the D call of TRBD1 rests on TCRdb alone, since no DNA is present to check it. The CDR3 runs 12 residues. The germline V gene has CDR1 SGHRS and CDR2 YFSETQ. Supplemented by reference TRBV5-1 and TRBJ2-7, the full variable domain reads KAGVTQTPRYLIKTRGQQVTLSCSPISGHRSVSWYQQTPGQGLQFLFEYFSETQRNKGNFPGRFSGRQFSNSRSEMNVSTLELGDSALYLCASSSEGHEQYFGPGTRLTVT.

V and J are TRBV7-9 and TRBJ2-7; TCRdb indicates TRBD2, and absent DNA this call remains unverified. Germline V gene lookup returns CDR1 SEHNR and CDR2 FQNEAQ (reference sequence). The CDR3 covers 15 residues. CDR3 in amino acids: CASSFTTSGEYEQYF.

The chain joins TRBV20-1 to TRBJ2-2; TCRdb's D call, TRBD1, is unchecked because there is no DNA. Germline CDR1 reads DFQATT; CDR2 reads SNEGSKA (reference sequence). CDR3 length: 15 residues. The CDR3: CSAQWGTGRAGELFF.

The rearrangement uses TRBV6-2 or TRBV6-3 and TRBJ2-3; the D call from TCRdb, TRBD1, cannot be confirmed without DNA. The CDR3 sequence is 14 residues long. Germline CDR1 and CDR2: MNHEY and SVGEGT. The CDR3 loop is CASRETGSGDTQYF.

The chain has TRBV7-2 and TRBJ2-3. The CDR3 is 14 amino acids. Germline assignment: CDR1 SGHTA and CDR2 FQGNSA. The CDR3 reads CASSWVGPTDTQYF.

The V gene is TRBV9, the J gene TRBJ1-2. Germline CDR1 and CDR2: SGDLS and YYNGEE. The CDR3 is 11 amino acids. CDR3 in amino acids: CASSIGEGYTF. Full variable domain (missing parts from reference TRBV9 and TRBJ1-2): DSGVTQTPKHLITATGQRVTLRCSPRSGDLSVYWYQQSLDQGLQFLIQYYNGEERAKGNILERFSAQQFPDLHSELNLSSLELGDSALYFCASSIGEGYTFGSGTRLTVV.

The genes are TRBV6-1 and TRBJ2-1; the D call of TRBD2 rests on TCRdb alone, since no DNA is present to check it. Germline V gene sequence: CDR1 MNHNS, CDR2 SASEGT. The CDR3 totals 14 residues. CDR3 region: CASTPTSDYNEQFF.

The chain uses TRBV11-3 and TRBJ1-1; with no DNA, the TCRdb D assignment of TRBD1 cannot be verified. CDR1 SGHNT and CDR2 YENEEA come from the germline V gene. This CDR3 has 14 residues. This CDR3 is CASSLRGPDTEAFF.

The genes are TRBV15 and TRBJ2-6; with no DNA, the TCRdb D assignment of TRBD1 cannot be verified. Germline V gene lookup returns CDR1 LNHNV and CDR2 YYDKDF (reference sequence). CDR3 size: 15 residues. The chain's CDR3 is CATSREDRGRDVLTF. The full variable domain, with the rest looked up from reference TRBV15 and TRBJ2-6, is DAMVIQNPRYQVTQFGKPVTLSCSQTLNHNVMYWYQQKSSQAPKLLFHYYDKDFNNEADTPDNFQSRRPNTSFCFLDIRSPGLGDTAMYLCATSREDRGRDVLTFGAGSRLTVL.

This chain uses TRBV7-2 with TRBJ1-4; TCRdb names TRBD1, which stays unverified in the absence of DNA. Germline CDR1 SGHTA, CDR2 FQGNSA. CDR3 length: 15 amino acids. The CDR3 is CASSLWTGRDEKLFF. Full variable domain (remainder filled in from reference TRBV7-2 and TRBJ1-4): GAGVSQSPSNKVTEKGKDVELRCDPISGHTALYWYRQSLGQGLEFLIYFQGNSAPDKSGLPSDRFSAERTGGSVSTLTIQRTQQEDSAVYLCASSLWTGRDEKLFFGSGTQLSVL.

J is TRBJ2-2 and V is TRBV7-8; TCRdb reports TRBD2, a call that lacks DNA to check it against. CDR3 length equals 18 residues. CDR1 and CDR2 (germline): SGHVS, FQNEAQ. The CDR3 spells CASSSTPSGRAPGGELFF.

This chain connects TRBV12-3 or TRBV12-4 to TRBJ2-3; TCRdb picks TRBD1, but there is no DNA to check that call. The length of the CDR3 is 16 residues. CDR3 residues: CASSPGQGASTDTQYF.

This chain joins TRBV7-3 and TRBJ2-7. The CDR3 runs to 15 residues. Germline V gene lookup returns CDR1 SGHTA and CDR2 FQGTGA. CDR3: CASSLTGGGSYEQYF.